At least ten counts were recorded for the clone carrying this T cell receptor (beta chain). Antigen: not known. The data originate from a study of early T cells in non-severe SARS-CoV-2 infection. Whole-study context: Unpaired chains resulted from sequencing bulk RNA of unsorted whole blood.

The CDR3 has 12 residues. V gave up 5 bases and J gave up 10 bases, with 8 bases separating them. Germline V gives CDR1 KGHDR, CDR2 SFDVKD. Each cDNA molecule carried a unique molecular identifier. TCRdb passed the 5' RACE reads through MiXCR, listing each CDR3 protein once. Among more than 60,000 distinct CDR3 sequences, roughly 13% were seen once, and the ten largest hold 4.5% to 7%. Overall study findings and caveats: There was a bias toward anti-spike CD8 responses in VDJdb matching, which missed private and CD4 specificities.

This TCR was sampled from an adult who was a healthcare worker with PCR-confirmed SARS-CoV-2 infection or an uninfected control (not recorded which). The chain is built from TRBV24-1 and TRBJ1-6, with D uncertain. Sequences were obtained from whole blood. CDR3 amino acids: CATSGMGSPLHF. CDR3 sequence (DNA): TGTGCCACCAGTGGGATGGGGTCACCCCTCCACTTT.